This T cell receptor (beta chain) was sequenced for a study of T cells in localized non-small cell lung cancer. Trimming at V came to 2 bases and at J to 8 bases, leaving 5 bases not matched to a gene. Looked up from germline, CDR1 is MNHNS and CDR2 is SASEGT. CDR3 length: 14 amino acids. On this clone: Antigen specificity is unknown.

Study-level points and caveats: Heterogeneity remains possible because sequencing was limited to only one tumor region. Higher adjacent-lung clonality was associated with shorter survival. Uninvolved adjacent lung had more T cell clonality than any other tissue, topping tumor.

Sequenced by immunoSEQ multiplex PCR; TCRdb stores in-frame clones only, minus some. The table lists 55,000 to 65,000 clones, around nine tenths of them singletons. This sequence originates from a man aged 35 to 69 with stage I squamous cell lung carcinoma. The chain links TRBV6-1 to TRBJ2-4, with 8 bases fitting TRBD2. Sequences were derived from peripheral blood, sampled before any cancer treatment. In nucleotides, the CDR3 is TGTGCCAGCAGTGAACGAAGCGGGAGAGACATTCAGTACTTC. Translated, it gives CASSERSGRDIQYF.